The 9 T cell receptor beta chains below come from one sample, sequenced in a study of CD8+ T cells in alopecia areata. cDNA prepared by RNA extraction and subsequent reverse transcription served as the template for sequencing. Assay used: immunoSEQ multiplex PCR; TCRdb lists only in-frame clones, some missing. The sample has 90,000 to 150,000 clones, around 64% seen once. Material: CD4+ T cells sorted from blood. These receptors all stem from a human donor in good health.

This clone appeared a few times. This chain links TRBV4-1 with TRBJ1-4; 9 bases align to TRBD1. This CDR3 comprises 15 residues. After removal of 4 bases from V and 5 bases from J, the junction contained 5 bases not matched to a gene. Germline values: CDR1 MGHRA, CDR2 YSYEKL. The chain's CDR3 is CASSLDGTGNEKLFF. The CDR3 region has the DNA TGCGCCAGCAGCCTCGACGGGACAGGGAATGAAAAACTGTTTTTT.

In its sample, this clone was seen once. V gene TRBV7-2 combines with J gene TRBJ2-2, with TRBD2 identical over 8 bases. The CDR3 extends over 16 amino acids. V lost 5 bases to trimming and J lost 3 bases; unmatched junction nucleotides: 8. Germline loops: CDR1 SGHTA, CDR2 FQGNSA. The CDR3 coding sequence is TGTGCCAGCAGCGCTACTAGCGGCTACTACACCGGGGAGCTGTTTTTT. This gives the protein CASSATSGYYTGELFF.

This clone was seen at least ten times. This chain joins TRBV2 and TRBJ2-7; TRBD1 aligns across 10 bases. The CDR3 runs 15 residues. Germline-derived CDR1 and CDR2 are SNHLY and FYNNEI. The V and J ends lost 6 bases and 2 bases, in that order; junction bases with no gene match: 7. CDR3 residues: CASSESGQGPYEQYF. The CDR3, as DNA: TGTGCCAGCAGCGAATCGGGACAGGGGCCCTACGAGCAGTACTTC.

The chain employs TRBV29-1 and TRBJ2-4; 11 nucleotides line up with TRBD1. V shed 1 base, J shed 0 bases, and the junction held 11 bases outside the gene matches. Germline CDR1 is SQVTM and CDR2 is ANQGSEA. CDR3 length: 19 residues. The chain's CDR3 is CSVEGTGGDPLIAKNIQYF. CDR3 DNA sequence: TGCAGCGTTGAAGGGACAGGGGGCGACCCCTTAATAGCCAAAAACATTCAGTACTTC.

The chain has TRBV5-6 and TRBJ2-2; possibly TRBD2 for D (5 bases). Germline V lookup: CDR1 SGHDT, CDR2 YYEEEE. The CDR3 consists of 16 residues. V was trimmed by 4 bases and J by 1 base, leaving 14 bases between them. This CDR3 reads CASSNHKGVNTGELFF. The CDR3 region has the DNA TGTGCCAGCAGCAACCACAAGGGAGTGAACACCGGGGAGCTGTTTTTT. Supplemented by reference TRBV5-6 and TRBJ2-2, the full variable domain reads DAGVTQSPTHLIKTRGQQVTLRCSPKSGHDTVSWYQQALGQGPQFIFQYYEEEERQRGNFPDRFSGHQFPNYSSELNVNALLLGDSALYLCASSNHKGVNTGELFFGEGSRLTVL.

Note on this clone: Other DNA sequences within the sample encode an identical CDR3. The rearrangement joins TRBV20-1 to TRBJ2-3; tentative D call: TRBD2 (5 bases). V gave up 3 bases and J gave up 9 bases, with 10 bases separating them. CDR3 length: 11 amino acids. The germline gives CDR1 DFQATT, CDR2 SNEGSKA (reference sequence). The chain's CDR3 is CSARRADTQYF. As DNA, the CDR3 is TGCAGTGCTAGGAGGGCCGACACGCAGTATTTT.

The V and J genes are TRBV30 and TRBJ2-5; possibly TRBD2 for D (6 bases). V shed 4 bases and J shed 3 bases, with 12 bases lying between them. This CDR3 spans 13 amino acids. Germline CDR1 and CDR2: GTSNPN and SVGIG (reference sequence). CDR3 nucleotide sequence: TGTGCCTGGATGAGGTGGGGGGAAGAGACCCAGTACTTC. Amino acids: CAWMRWGEETQYF.

In this sample, this clone turned up a few times. The rearrangement joins TRBV5-4 to TRBJ1-6, with D uncertain. Trimming removed 0 bases at V and 5 bases at J, with 6 bases between. The CDR3 runs to 14 residues. Per the germline V gene, CDR1 is SGHNT and CDR2 is YYREEE (reference sequence). The CDR3 here is CASSLVTDNSPLHF. The CDR3 DNA follows: TGTGCCAGCAGCTTGGTCACGGATAATTCACCCCTCCACTTT.

This clone occurred a few times. This specimen includes other DNA sequences encoding the same CDR3. V and J are TRBV29-1 and TRBJ1-1; D not certain. Trimming pared 4 bases from V and 0 bases from J, leaving 3 bases between. The CDR3 totals 11 residues. Germline V gives CDR1 SQVTM, CDR2 ANQGSEA. Here the CDR3 reads CSVAVNTEAFF. The DNA for the CDR3 is TGCAGCGTTGCAGTGAACACTGAAGCTTTCTTT. Combining the CDR3 with reference TRBV29-1 and TRBJ1-1 gives the whole variable domain SAVISQKPSRDICQRGTSLTIQCQVDSQVTMMFWYRQQPGQSLTLIATANQGSEATYESGFVIDKFPISRPNLTFSTLTVSNMSPEDSSIYLCSVAVNTEAFFGQGTRLTVV.